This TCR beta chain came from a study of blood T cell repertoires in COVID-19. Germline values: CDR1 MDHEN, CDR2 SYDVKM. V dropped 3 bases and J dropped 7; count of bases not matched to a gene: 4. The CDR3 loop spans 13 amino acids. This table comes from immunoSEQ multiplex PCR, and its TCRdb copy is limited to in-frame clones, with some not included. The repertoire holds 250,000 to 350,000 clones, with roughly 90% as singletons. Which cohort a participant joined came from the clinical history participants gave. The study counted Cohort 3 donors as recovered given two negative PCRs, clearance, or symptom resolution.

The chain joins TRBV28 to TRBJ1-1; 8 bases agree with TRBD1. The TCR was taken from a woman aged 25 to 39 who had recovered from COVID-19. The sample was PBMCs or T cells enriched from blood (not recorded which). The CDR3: CASSLTGAFEAFF. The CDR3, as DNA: TGTGCCAGCAGTTTGACAGGGGCGTTTGAAGCTTTCTTT.